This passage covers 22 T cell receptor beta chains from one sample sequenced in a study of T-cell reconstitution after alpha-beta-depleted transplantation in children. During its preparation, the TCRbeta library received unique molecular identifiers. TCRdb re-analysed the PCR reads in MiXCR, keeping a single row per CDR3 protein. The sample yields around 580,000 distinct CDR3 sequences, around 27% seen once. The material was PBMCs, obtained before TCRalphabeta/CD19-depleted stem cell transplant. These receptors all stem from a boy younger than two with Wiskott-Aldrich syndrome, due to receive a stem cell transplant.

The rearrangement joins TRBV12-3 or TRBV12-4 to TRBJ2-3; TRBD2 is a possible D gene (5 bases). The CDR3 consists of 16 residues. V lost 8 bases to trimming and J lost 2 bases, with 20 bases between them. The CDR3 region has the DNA TGTGCCAGCGGGCCGATGGTGAGCGGTTACACAGATACGCAGTATTTT. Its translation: CASGPMVSGYTDTQYF.

DNA for the CDR3: TGTGCCACCAGTGATTTGAATAGCAATCAGCCCCAGCATTTT. It codes for CATSDLNSNQPQHF. This sequence joins TRBV24-1 and TRBJ1-5; D gene ambiguous. The CDR3 runs 14 residues. CDR1 and CDR2 from the germline V gene are KGHDR and SFDVKD. With 0 bases removed from V and 0 bases from J, the gap between germline ends came to 2 bases.

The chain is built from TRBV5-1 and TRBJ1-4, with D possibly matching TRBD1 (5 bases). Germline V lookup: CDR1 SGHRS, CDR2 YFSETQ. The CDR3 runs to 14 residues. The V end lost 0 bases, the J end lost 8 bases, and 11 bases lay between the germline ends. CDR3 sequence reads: CASSLGREGEKLFF. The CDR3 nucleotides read TGCGCCAGCAGCTTGGGACGCGAGGGGGAAAAACTGTTTTTT.

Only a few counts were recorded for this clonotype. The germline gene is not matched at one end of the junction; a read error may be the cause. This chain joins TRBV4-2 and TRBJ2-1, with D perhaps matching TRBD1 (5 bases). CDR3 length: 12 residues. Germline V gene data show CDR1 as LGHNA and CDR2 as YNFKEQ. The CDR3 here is CASGQGLDEQFF. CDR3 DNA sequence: TGTGCCAGCGGCCAGGGTTTGGATGAGCAGTTCTTC.

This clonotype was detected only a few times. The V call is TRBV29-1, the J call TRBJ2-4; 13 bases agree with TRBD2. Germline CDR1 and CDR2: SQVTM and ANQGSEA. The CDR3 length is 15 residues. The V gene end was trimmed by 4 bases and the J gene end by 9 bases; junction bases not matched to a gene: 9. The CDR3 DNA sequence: TGCAGCGTTGCCTACCCAGGACTAGCGGGAGTCATTCAGTACTTC. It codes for CSVAYPGLAGVIQYF. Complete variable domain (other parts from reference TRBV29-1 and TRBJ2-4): SAVISQKPSRDICQRGTSLTIQCQVDSQVTMMFWYRQQPGQSLTLIATANQGSEATYESGFVIDKFPISRPNLTFSTLTVSNMSPEDSSIYLCSVAYPGLAGVIQYFGAGTRLSVL.

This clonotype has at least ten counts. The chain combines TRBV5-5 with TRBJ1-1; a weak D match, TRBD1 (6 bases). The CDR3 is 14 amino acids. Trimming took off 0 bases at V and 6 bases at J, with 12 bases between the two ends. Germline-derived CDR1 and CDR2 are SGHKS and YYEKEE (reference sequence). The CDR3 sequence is CASSLVQGNPEAFF. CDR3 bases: TGTGCCAGCAGCTTGGTGCAGGGGAATCCTGAAGCTTTCTTT.

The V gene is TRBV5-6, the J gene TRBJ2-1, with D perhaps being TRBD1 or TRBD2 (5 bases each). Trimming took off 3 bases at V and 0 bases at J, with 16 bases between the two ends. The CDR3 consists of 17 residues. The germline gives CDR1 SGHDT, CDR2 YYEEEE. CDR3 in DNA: TGTGCCAGCAGCTCGACTACGTCAGGGAGCTCCTACAATGAGCAGTTCTTC. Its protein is CASSSTTSGSSYNEQFF.

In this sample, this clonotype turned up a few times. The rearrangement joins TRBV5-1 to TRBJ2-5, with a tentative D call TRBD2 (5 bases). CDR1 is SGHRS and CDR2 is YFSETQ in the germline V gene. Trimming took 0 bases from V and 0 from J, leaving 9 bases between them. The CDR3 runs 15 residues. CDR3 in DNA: TGCGCCAGCAGCTTGGCCGAGACTAACCAAGAGACCCAGTACTTC. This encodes CASSLAETNQETQYF. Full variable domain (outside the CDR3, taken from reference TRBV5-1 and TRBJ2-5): KAGVTQTPRYLIKTRGQQVTLSCSPISGHRSVSWYQQTPGQGLQFLFEYFSETQRNKGNFPGRFSGRQFSNSRSEMNVSTLELGDSALYLCASSLAETNQETQYFGPGTRLLVL.

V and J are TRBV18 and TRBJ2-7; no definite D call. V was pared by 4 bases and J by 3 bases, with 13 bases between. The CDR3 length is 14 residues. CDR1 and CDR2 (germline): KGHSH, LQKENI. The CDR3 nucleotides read TGTGCCAGCTCACACACCGGCGGAAACTACGAGCAGTACTTC. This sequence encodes CASSHTGGNYEQYF.

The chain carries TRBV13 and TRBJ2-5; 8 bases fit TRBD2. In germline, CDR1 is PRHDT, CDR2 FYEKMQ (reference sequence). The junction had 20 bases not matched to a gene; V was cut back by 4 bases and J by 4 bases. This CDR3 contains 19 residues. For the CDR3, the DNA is TGTGCCAGCAGCTCCAAGAGAGAACTAGCGGCCCGTGGGGGAGAGACCCAGTACTTC. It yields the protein CASSSKRELAARGGETQYF.

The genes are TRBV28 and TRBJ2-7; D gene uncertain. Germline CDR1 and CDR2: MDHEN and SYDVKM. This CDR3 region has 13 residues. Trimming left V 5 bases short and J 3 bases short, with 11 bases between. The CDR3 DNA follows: TGTGCCAGCAGTCTCAGGTGGGACTACGAGCAGTACTTC. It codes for CASSLRWDYEQYF.

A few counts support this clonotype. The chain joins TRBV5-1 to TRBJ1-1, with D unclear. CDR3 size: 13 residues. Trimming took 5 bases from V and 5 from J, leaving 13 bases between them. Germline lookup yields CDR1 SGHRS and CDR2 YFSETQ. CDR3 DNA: TGCGCCAGCAGTGTCAGGACCTCTACTGAAGCTTTCTTT. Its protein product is CASSVRTSTEAFF.

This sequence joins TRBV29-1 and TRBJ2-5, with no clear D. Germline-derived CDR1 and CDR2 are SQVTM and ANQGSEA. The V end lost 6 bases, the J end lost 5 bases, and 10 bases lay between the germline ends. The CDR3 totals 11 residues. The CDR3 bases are TGCAGCGTCCAACCCAGGGAGACCCAGTACTTC. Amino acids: CSVQPRETQYF.

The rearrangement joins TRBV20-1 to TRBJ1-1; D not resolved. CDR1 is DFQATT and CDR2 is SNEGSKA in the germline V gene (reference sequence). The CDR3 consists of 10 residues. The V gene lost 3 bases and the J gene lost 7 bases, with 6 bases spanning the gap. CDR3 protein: CSARDGEAFF. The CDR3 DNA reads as TGCAGTGCTAGGGACGGTGAAGCTTTCTTT.

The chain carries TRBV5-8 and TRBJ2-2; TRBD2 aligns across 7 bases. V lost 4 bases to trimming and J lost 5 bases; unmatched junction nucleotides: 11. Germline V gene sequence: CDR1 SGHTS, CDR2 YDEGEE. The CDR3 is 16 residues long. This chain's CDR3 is CASSPGAGARTGELFF. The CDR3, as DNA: TGTGCCAGCAGCCCGGGTGCGGGAGCCCGGACCGGGGAGCTGTTTTTT. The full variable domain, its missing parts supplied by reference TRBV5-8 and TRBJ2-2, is EAGVTQSPTHLIKTRGQQATLRCSPISGHTSVYWYQQALGLGLQFLLWYDEGEERNRGNFPPRFSGRQFPNYSSELNVNALELEDSALYLCASSPGAGARTGELFFGEGSRLTVL.

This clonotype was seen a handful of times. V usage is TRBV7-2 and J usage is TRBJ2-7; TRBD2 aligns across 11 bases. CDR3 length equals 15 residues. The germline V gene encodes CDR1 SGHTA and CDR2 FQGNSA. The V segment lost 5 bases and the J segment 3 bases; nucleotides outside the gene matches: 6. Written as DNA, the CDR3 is TGTGCCAGCAGCGCAACCGGGACTAGCGGCTACGAGCAGTACTTC. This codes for CASSATGTSGYEQYF.

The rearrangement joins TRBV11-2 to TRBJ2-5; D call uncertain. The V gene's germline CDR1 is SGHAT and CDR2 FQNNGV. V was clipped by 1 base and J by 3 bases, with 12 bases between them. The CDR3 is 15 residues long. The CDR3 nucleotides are TGTGCCAGCAGCTTAGGGCCGGGCCCCAAAGAGACCCAGTACTTC. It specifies CASSLGPGPKETQYF.

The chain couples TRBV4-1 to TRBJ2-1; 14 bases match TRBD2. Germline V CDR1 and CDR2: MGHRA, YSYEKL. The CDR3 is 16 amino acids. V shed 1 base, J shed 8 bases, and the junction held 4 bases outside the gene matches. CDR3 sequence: CASSQGLAGGVDEQFF. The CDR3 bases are TGCGCCAGCAGCCAAGGACTAGCGGGAGGGGTGGATGAGCAGTTCTTC.

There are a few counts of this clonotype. CDR3 amino acids: CASSGGTGANSPLHF. Here the CDR3 DNA reads TGCGCCAGCAGCGGCGGGACAGGGGCTAATTCACCCCTCCACTTT. The chain recombines TRBV5-1 with TRBJ1-6; TRBD1 aligns across 10 bases. The CDR3 totals 15 residues. V lost 4 bases, J lost 6 bases, and 4 bases stayed unmatched. Germline CDR1 and CDR2: SGHRS and YFSETQ.

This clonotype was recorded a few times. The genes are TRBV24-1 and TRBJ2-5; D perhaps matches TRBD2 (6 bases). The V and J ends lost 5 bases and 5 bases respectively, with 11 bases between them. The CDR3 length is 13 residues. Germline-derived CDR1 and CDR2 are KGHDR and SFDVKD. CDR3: CATSAASDETQYF. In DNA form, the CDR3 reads TGTGCCACCAGTGCGGCTAGCGATGAGACCCAGTACTTC.

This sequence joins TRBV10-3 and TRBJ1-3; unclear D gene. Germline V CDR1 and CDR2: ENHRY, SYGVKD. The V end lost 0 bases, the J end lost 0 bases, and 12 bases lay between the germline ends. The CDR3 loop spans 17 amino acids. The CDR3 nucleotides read TGTGCCATCAGTGAGTCGAGGATGAGCGGCTCTGGAAACACCATATATTTT. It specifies CAISESRMSGSGNTIYF.

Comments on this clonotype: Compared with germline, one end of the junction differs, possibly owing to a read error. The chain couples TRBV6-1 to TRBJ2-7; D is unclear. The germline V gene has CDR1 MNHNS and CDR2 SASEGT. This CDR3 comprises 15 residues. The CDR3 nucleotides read TGTGCCAGCAGTGAAACGCGAAGGAGCTCCTACGAGCAGTACTTT. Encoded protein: CASSETRRSSYEQYF.